Shown below are 6 T cell receptor beta chains from a single sample sequenced in a study of early T cells in non-severe SARS-CoV-2 infection. MiXCR was run by TCRdb on the 5' RACE reads, yielding one entry per CDR3 protein. This table has approximately 20,000 distinct CDR3 sequences, approximately 4.5% appearing once. Sequencing was performed on whole blood. These receptors were collected from an adult who was a healthcare worker with PCR-confirmed SARS-CoV-2 infection or an uninfected control (not recorded which).

This clonotype was counted many times. V is TRBV2 and J is TRBJ1-1; TRBD1 is a possible D gene (6 bases). The germline V and J ends were trimmed by 7 bases and 3 bases, with 18 bases remaining between them. From germline, CDR1 is SNHLY and CDR2 FYNNEI. CDR3 size: 15 residues. The CDR3 is CASTRDTGSDTEAFF. The CDR3 coding sequence is TGTGCCAGCACGCGAGACACAGGGTCTGACACTGAAGCTTTCTTT.

This clonotype appeared many times. The chain has TRBV19 and TRBJ2-1, with 8 bases that match TRBD2. This CDR3 is built from 19 residues. The germline CDR1 and CDR2 sequences are LNHDA and SQIVND (reference sequence). V lost 3 bases to trimming and J lost 1 base; unmatched junction nucleotides: 14. Here the CDR3 reads CASSILNRGGRASYNEQFF. CDR3 nucleotide sequence: TGTGCCAGTAGTATCTTAAACCGGGGGGGCCGGGCTTCCTACAATGAGCAGTTCTTC.

Many counts were recorded for this clonotype. The J gene is TRBJ2-3, the V gene TRBV24-1, with D tentatively TRBD1 (5 bases). CDR3 length equals 13 residues. V lost 6 bases and J lost 4, with 10 bases in between. The germline gives CDR1 KGHDR, CDR2 SFDVKD. CDR3 residues: CATSRQGADTQYF. The CDR3 DNA is TGTGCCACCAGTCGGCAGGGCGCAGATACGCAGTATTTT.

By share, this clonotype counts as medium-sized. The chain recombines TRBV7-9 with TRBJ2-5, with TRBD2 matching 7 bases. CDR1 is SEHNR and CDR2 is FQNEAQ in the germline V gene (reference sequence). J was trimmed by 2 bases and V by 5 bases; bases with no gene match: 8. This CDR3 region has 15 residues. The CDR3: CASSPGRAGQETQYF. In DNA form, the CDR3 reads TGTGCCAGCAGCCCAGGGAGGGCGGGACAAGAGACCCAGTACTTC.

The V gene is TRBV19, the J gene TRBJ1-5; perhaps TRBD1 as D (5 bases). V lost 3 bases to trimming and J lost 5 bases, with 8 bases between them. Germline V gene lookup returns CDR1 LNHDA and CDR2 SQIVND (reference sequence). CDR3 length: 13 residues. CDR3 in amino acids: CASSIRRDQPQHF. The CDR3 DNA is TGTGCCAGTAGTATTCGCAGGGATCAGCCCCAGCATTTT.

This clonotype is categorized as medium-sized. The chain joins TRBV19 to TRBJ2-1; no reliable D call. The ends were cut back, 7 bases at V and 2 bases at J, with 9 bases in the middle. This CDR3 contains 13 residues. Germline lookup yields CDR1 LNHDA and CDR2 SQIVND (reference sequence). In nucleotides, the CDR3 is TGTGCCAGTACTGAGGAGACCTACAATGAGCAGTTCTTC. This codes for CASTEETYNEQFF.